Below are 27 T cell receptor beta chains sequenced from a single sample in a study of cytomegalovirus exposure and HLA in healthy donors. PCR amplification relied on 60 Vbeta primers (plus 13 Jbeta primers). The protocol was immunoSEQ multiplex PCR, while the TCRdb copy is restricted to in-frame clones and leaves out a portion. The sample contains under 150,000 clones, roughly 72% of which appear only once. Material for sequencing was PBMCs. The source is a woman aged 45 to 65 in good health and CMV-seronegative.

The chain is built from TRBV21-1 and TRBJ2-3; the table's D call, TRBD2, was not checked against the DNA. TRBV21-1 is a listed pseudogene. The CDR3 has 19 residues. CDR3 sequence (DNA): TGTGCCAGCAGCAAAGCTCGTAGAGGGAAGCGGGTGATCACAGATACGCAGTATTTT. Translated: CASSKARRGKRVITDTQYF.

The gene calls are TRBV6-1 and TRBJ1-1, with D hard to call. Germline lookup yields CDR1 MNHNS and CDR2 SASEGT. V was cut by 7 bases and J by 0 bases, with 15 bases left in between. The CDR3 is 15 residues long. CDR3 in amino acids: CASTTGVGVNTEAFF. CDR3 DNA sequence: TGTGCCAGCACCACCGGGGTCGGGGTGAACACTGAAGCTTTCTTT.

The chain has TRBV6-5 and TRBJ1-1, with D tentatively TRBD1 (5 bases). The CDR3 is 13 amino acids. V shed 0 bases and J shed 10 bases, with 12 bases lying between them. Germline CDR1 is MNHEY and CDR2 is SVGAGI. The CDR3 sequence: CASSYSRGMGAFF. In DNA form, the CDR3 reads TGTGCCAGCAGTTACTCTAGGGGAATGGGAGCTTTCTTT.

In its sample, this clone was seen a few times. The CDR3 DNA follows: TGCGCCAGCAGCCAAATCTTCGGGCTAGCGGGCGGCACCGGGGAGCTGTTTTTT. Its translation is CASSQIFGLAGGTGELFF. This chain links TRBV4-3 with TRBJ2-2; 8 bases agree with TRBD2. The CDR3 spans 18 residues. The trim removed 2 bases at V and 4 bases at J, leaving 12 bases unmatched. Germline CDR1 and CDR2: LGHNA and YSLEER.

This chain connects TRBV19 to TRBJ1-5; D might be TRBD1 (6 bases). Looked up from germline, CDR1 is LNHDA and CDR2 is SQIVND (reference sequence). Trimming removed 10 bases at V and 0 bases at J, with 16 bases between. This CDR3 has 15 residues. The DNA of the CDR3 is TGTGCCACCGACCCTCAGGGACATAGCAATCAGCCCCAGCATTTT. Residues: CATDPQGHSNQPQHF.

J is TRBJ1-5 and V is TRBV6-1, with D possibly matching TRBD1 (5 bases). The CDR3 is made up of 15 amino acids. Germline CDR1 is MNHNS and CDR2 is SASEGT. V lost 2 bases and J lost 2, with 10 bases in between. As DNA, the CDR3 is TGTGCCAGCAGTGAAAGGGGTAGTCGCAATCAGCCCCAGCATTTT. Residues: CASSERGSRNQPQHF.

CDR3 region: CASSSGLYTQYF. Written as DNA, the CDR3 is TGTGCCAGCAGCTCGGGACTATATACGCAGTATTTT. J is TRBJ2-3 and V is TRBV5-4; the match to TRBD2 covers 7 bases. After removal of 3 bases from V and 7 bases from J, the junction contained 2 bases not matched to a gene. The CDR3 extends over 12 amino acids. Looked up from germline, CDR1 is SGHNT and CDR2 is YYREEE (reference sequence).

The chain is built from TRBV9 and TRBJ2-2; 10 nucleotides agree with TRBD2. The CDR3 consists of 15 residues. V was clipped by 1 base and J by 6 bases; unmatched bases: 3. Germline CDR1 SGDLS, CDR2 YYNGEE. In DNA, the CDR3 is TGTGCCAGCAGCGTACTAGCGGGAGAAGCCGGGGAGCTGTTTTTT. This sequence encodes CASSVLAGEAGELFF.

V usage is TRBV18 and J usage is TRBJ2-2; possible D gene TRBD1, 6 bases. V dropped 2 bases and J dropped 6 bases, with 10 bases sitting between them. This CDR3 comprises 14 residues. CDR1 and CDR2 from the germline V gene are KGHSH and LQKENI. The CDR3: CASSPWGLAGELFF. The CDR3 nucleotides read TGTGCCAGCTCACCATGGGGGCTCGCCGGGGAGCTGTTTTTT.

This chain uses TRBV15 with TRBJ1-1; D is perhaps TRBD1 (6 bases). Germline-derived CDR1 and CDR2 are LNHNV and YYDKDF (reference sequence). The CDR3 loop spans 15 amino acids. Trimming stripped 0 bases from V and 7 bases from J, with 15 bases between. The CDR3 protein is CATSREKGVRVEAFF. CDR3 DNA sequence: TGTGCCACCAGCAGAGAAAAGGGGGTAAGGGTTGAAGCTTTCTTT.

This clone was seen a handful of times. This rearrangement joins TRBV7-8 to TRBJ2-2; TRBD2 is a possible D gene (7 bases). Trimming cost V 5 bases and J 3 bases, with 16 bases left between them. Germline CDR1 is SGHVS and CDR2 is FQNEAQ. The CDR3 totals 16 residues. In DNA, the CDR3 is TGTGCCAGCAGCCCTTCTGGGGGGGGGCACACCGGGGAGCTGTTTTTT. Translation gives CASSPSGGGHTGELFF.

The V call is TRBV28, the J call TRBJ2-6, with 10 bases aligning to TRBD1. V shed 5 bases, J shed 2 bases, and the junction held 9 bases outside the gene matches. This CDR3 is built from 18 residues. The germline gives CDR1 MDHEN, CDR2 SYDVKM. The CDR3 loop reads CASSPGTGVVTGANVLTF. The CDR3 DNA reads as TGTGCCAGCAGTCCCGGGACAGGGGTAGTCACTGGGGCCAACGTCCTGACTTTC.

The chain recombines TRBV30 with TRBJ1-3; perhaps TRBD1 as D (6 bases). The CDR3 is made up of 15 amino acids. V gave up 3 bases and J gave up 2 bases, with 14 bases separating them. Germline V gene data show CDR1 as GTSNPN and CDR2 as SVGIG (reference sequence). In nucleotides, the CDR3 is TGTGCCTGGAGACTTTCCGGGACAACTGGAAACACCATATATTTT. Translation gives CAWRLSGTTGNTIYF.

This chain connects TRBV6-5 to TRBJ1-5, with D perhaps TRBD1 (6 bases). Germline CDR1 reads MNHEY; CDR2 reads SVGAGI. The V gene lost 7 bases and the J gene lost 4 bases, with 14 bases spanning the gap. This CDR3 is 14 amino acids long. The CDR3 bases are TGTGCCAGCACTCGGGGGGGCCCTAATCAGCCCCAGCATTTT. As protein: CASTRGGPNQPQHF.

The chain couples TRBV6-6 to TRBJ2-2, with D maybe TRBD1 (6 bases). This CDR3 is built from 15 residues. Germline-derived CDR1 and CDR2 are MNHNY and SVGAGI (reference sequence). V lost 2 bases, J lost 3 bases, and 10 bases lay in between. CDR3 loop: CASSYLSGDTGELFF. The CDR3, as DNA: TGTGCCAGCAGTTACCTGTCAGGGGACACCGGGGAGCTGTTTTTT.

This clone turned up a few times. The V gene is TRBV6-6, the J gene TRBJ1-2; D may be TRBD1 (6 bases). The CDR3 covers 13 residues. Germline-derived CDR1 and CDR2 are MNHNY and SVGAGI (reference sequence). V lost 6 bases to trimming and J lost 0 bases, with 8 bases between them. The CDR3 loop is CASRRTANYGYTF. Here the CDR3 DNA reads TGTGCCAGCAGGCGGACAGCTAACTATGGCTACACCTTC.

This chain uses TRBV28 with TRBJ2-5; 9 bases line up with TRBD1. The CDR3 has 15 amino acids. Losses at the gene ends were 1 base for V and 3 bases for J; bases not matched to a gene: 3. CDR1 is MDHEN and CDR2 is SYDVKM in the germline V gene. CDR3 DNA: TGTGCCAGCAGTTTATCCGGACAGGGGAAAGAGACCCAGTACTTC. Its translation is CASSLSGQGKETQYF.

This chain uses TRBV10-3 with TRBJ1-2; D call uncertain. Germline assignment: CDR1 ENHRY and CDR2 SYGVKD. V gave up 0 bases and J gave up 5 bases, with 13 bases separating them. This CDR3 comprises 15 residues. CDR3 DNA sequence: TGTGCCATCAGTGAGTCTGTGACTCAAGTTTATGGCTACACCTTC. Translating gives CAISESVTQVYGYTF.

The rearrangement uses TRBV19 and TRBJ2-3; 9 bases line up with TRBD2. The CDR3 length is 16 residues. CDR1 LNHDA and CDR2 SQIVND come from the germline V gene (reference sequence). V gave up 6 bases and J gave up 1 base; unmatched junction bases: 8. In DNA form, the CDR3 reads TGTGCCAGTAGCTCCTCCGCTAGCGGGGGCACAGATACGCAGTATTTT. This encodes CASSSSASGGTDTQYF.

This chain uses TRBV6-1 with TRBJ1-2; 8 bases agree with TRBD1. CDR3 length: 17 residues. Germline V lookup: CDR1 MNHNS, CDR2 SASEGT. V shed 0 bases and J 0 bases; nucleotides not matched to a gene: 6. As DNA, the CDR3 is TGTGCCAGCAGTGAAGCTCGGACAGGGAAAGCTAACTATGGCTACACCTTC. Its translation: CASSEARTGKANYGYTF.

The chain is built from TRBV4-3 and TRBJ2-2; TRBD1 agrees at 7 bases. CDR3 length: 17 residues. V was pared by 4 bases and J by 2 bases, with 10 bases of the junction left unmatched. Per the germline V gene, CDR1 is LGHNA and CDR2 is YSLEER. The CDR3 bases are TGCGCCAGCAGCCGTTCTATCACAGGGGTAAACACCGGGGAGCTGTTTTTT. Protein sequence: CASSRSITGVNTGELFF.

The chain links TRBV29-1 to TRBJ1-1, with no clear D. The CDR3 loop spans 13 amino acids. Trimming removed 7 bases from V and 4 bases from J, with 16 bases in between. Germline V gives CDR1 SQVTM, CDR2 ANQGSEA. The CDR3 protein is CSALRPRPTEAFF. In nucleotides, the CDR3 is TGCAGCGCCCTCAGGCCCCGACCCACTGAAGCTTTCTTT.

V is TRBV5-5 and J is TRBJ2-7, with TRBD2 matching over 10 bases. Germline trimming cut 6 bases from V and 5 bases from J; bases unmatched to any gene: 11. The germline V gene encodes CDR1 SGHKS and CDR2 YYEKEE (reference sequence). The CDR3 extends over 15 amino acids. CDR3 residues: CASTDLAGAGNEQYF. CDR3 nucleotides: TGTGCCAGCACTGACCTAGCGGGAGCTGGTAACGAGCAGTACTTC.

The rearrangement uses TRBV4-2 and TRBJ1-2; D call uncertain. With 0 bases removed from V and 3 bases from J, the gap between germline ends came to 14 bases. CDR3 length: 16 amino acids. Germline lookup yields CDR1 LGHNA and CDR2 YNFKEQ. CDR3 loop: CASSQDRASSYYGYTF. The CDR3 region has the DNA TGTGCCAGCAGCCAAGATCGAGCGTCGTCATACTATGGCTACACCTTC.

This rearrangement joins TRBV29-1 to TRBJ1-3, with 7 bases lining up with TRBD1. Germline lookup yields CDR1 SQVTM and CDR2 ANQGSEA. J was trimmed by 0 bases and V by 6 bases; bases with no gene match: 5. This CDR3 has 14 residues. The CDR3 bases are TGCAGCGTCGCTGACAGGGTCTCTGGAAACACCATATATTTT. Its protein is CSVADRVSGNTIYF.

This sequence joins TRBV2 and TRBJ1-5; TRBD1 is a possible D gene (6 bases). The CDR3 totals 14 residues. V was trimmed by 6 bases and J by 7 bases, leaving 16 bases between them. Germline CDR1 SNHLY, CDR2 FYNNEI. CDR3 sequence reads: CASRENRVEQPQHF. CDR3 DNA sequence: TGTGCCAGCAGAGAGAACAGGGTCGAACAGCCCCAGCATTTT.

The chain carries TRBV5-8 and TRBJ2-5, with TRBD2 matching 10 bases. The CDR3 has 15 residues. With 1 base clipped from V and 7 bases from J, the junction kept 7 bases outside the gene matches. Per the germline V gene, CDR1 is SGHTS and CDR2 is YDEGEE. CDR3 in DNA: TGTGCCAGCAGCTTGCTAGCGGGAGCCCCCGGGACCCAGTACTTC. Protein: CASSLLAGAPGTQYF.